This T cell receptor beta chain was identified in a study of T cell repertoires in cytomegalovirus infection. Study-level background: CMV infection and matching HLA type were both indicated by public TCR beta signatures.

Study outcomes and limitations: HLA-C-restricted, CMV-specific TCR beta clonotypes were dominant ex vivo. The study identified carriers of CMV plus the relevant HLA from cumulative public TCR beta family frequency.

TCRdb reprocessed the reads with MiXCR, giving one entry per CDR3 protein. The profile covers 490,000 or so distinct CDR3 sequences, with roughly 10% appearing a single time and 10% to 13% taken by the ten largest. CDR3 length: 14 residues. V was clipped by 2 bases and J by 5 bases, with 10 bases between them. Points on this clonotype: The antigen remains unidentified.

The V gene is TRBV12-3 or TRBV12-4, the J gene TRBJ1-3; possible D gene TRBD1, 5 bases. This TCR was recovered from a human donor in good health (CMV status not recorded). Some clones in this sample may be carry-over from other donors' samples. The sample consisted of PBMCs. Here the CDR3 DNA reads TGTGCCAGCAGTTTACAGACAGCCCGAAACACCATATATTTT. Translated: CASSLQTARNTIYF.